The source of this TCR beta chain is a study of CD4 T cells in relation to SARS-CoV-2 and coronaviruses. Generated by immunoSEQ multiplex PCR, the TCRdb table keeps only in-frame clones and is missing some. Here the sample spans more than 20,000 clones, roughly 76% being singletons. Notes on this clone: No antigen is known for it.

There are 15 residues in the CDR3. Germline-derived CDR1 and CDR2 are KGHSY and FQNENV. Deletions cut 3 bases from V and 5 bases from J, with 16 bases between. Unexposed donor CD4+ T cells date from about 2011-2018, before the COVID-19 pandemic. CD4+ T cells were isolated from the cells after around 9 days of culture. The origin of this receptor is a human donor in good health. The sequenced material came from CD4+ T cells from PBMCs, cultured in vitro. The rearrangement links TRBV16 to TRBJ1-2; no clear D. The CDR3 DNA sequence: TGTGCCAGCAGCCAGTCGGGTTTGGGCCTTTATGGCTACACCTTC. Protein sequence: CASSQSGLGLYGYTF.